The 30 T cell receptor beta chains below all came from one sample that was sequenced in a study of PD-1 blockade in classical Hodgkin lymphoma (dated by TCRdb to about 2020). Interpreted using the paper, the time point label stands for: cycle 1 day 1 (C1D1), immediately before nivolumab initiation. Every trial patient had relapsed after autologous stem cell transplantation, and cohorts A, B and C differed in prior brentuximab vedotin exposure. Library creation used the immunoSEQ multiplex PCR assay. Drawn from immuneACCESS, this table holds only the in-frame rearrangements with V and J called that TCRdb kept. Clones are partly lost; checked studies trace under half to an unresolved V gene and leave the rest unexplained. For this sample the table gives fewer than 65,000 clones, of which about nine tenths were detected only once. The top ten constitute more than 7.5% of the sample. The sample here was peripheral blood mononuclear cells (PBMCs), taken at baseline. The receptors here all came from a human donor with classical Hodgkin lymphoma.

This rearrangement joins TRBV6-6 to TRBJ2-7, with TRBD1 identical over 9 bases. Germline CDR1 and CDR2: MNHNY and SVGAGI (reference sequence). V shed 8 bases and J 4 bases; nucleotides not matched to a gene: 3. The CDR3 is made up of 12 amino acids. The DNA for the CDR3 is TGTGCCAGCTGGGACAGGGATTACGAGCAGTACTTC. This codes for CASWDRDYEQYF.

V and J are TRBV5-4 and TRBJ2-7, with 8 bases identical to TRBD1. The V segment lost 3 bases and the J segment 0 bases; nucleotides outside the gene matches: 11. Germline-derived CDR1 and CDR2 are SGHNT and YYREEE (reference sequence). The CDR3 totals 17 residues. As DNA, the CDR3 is TGTGCCAGCAGCTCCGGACAGGGAATACCCGTCTCCTACGAGCAGTACTTC. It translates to CASSSGQGIPVSYEQYF.

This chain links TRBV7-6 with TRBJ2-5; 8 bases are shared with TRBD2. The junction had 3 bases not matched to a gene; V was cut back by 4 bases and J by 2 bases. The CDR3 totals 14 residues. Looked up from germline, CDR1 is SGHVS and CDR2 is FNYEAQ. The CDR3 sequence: CASSSLAGQETQYF. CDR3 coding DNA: TGTGCCAGCAGCTCTCTAGCGGGTCAAGAGACCCAGTACTTC.

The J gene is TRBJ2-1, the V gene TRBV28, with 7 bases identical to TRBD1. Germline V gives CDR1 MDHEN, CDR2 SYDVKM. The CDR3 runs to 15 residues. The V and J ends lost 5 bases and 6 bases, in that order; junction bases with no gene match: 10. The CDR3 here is CASSPERGLPNEQFF. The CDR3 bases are TGTGCCAGCAGTCCCGAGAGGGGGCTACCCAATGAGCAGTTCTTC.

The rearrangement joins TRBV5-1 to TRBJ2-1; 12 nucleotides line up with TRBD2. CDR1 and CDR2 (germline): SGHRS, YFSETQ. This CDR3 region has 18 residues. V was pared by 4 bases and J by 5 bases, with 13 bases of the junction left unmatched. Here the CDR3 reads CASSPHFASGRGNNEQFF. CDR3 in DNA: TGCGCCAGCAGCCCCCACTTCGCTAGCGGGAGGGGCAACAATGAGCAGTTCTTC.

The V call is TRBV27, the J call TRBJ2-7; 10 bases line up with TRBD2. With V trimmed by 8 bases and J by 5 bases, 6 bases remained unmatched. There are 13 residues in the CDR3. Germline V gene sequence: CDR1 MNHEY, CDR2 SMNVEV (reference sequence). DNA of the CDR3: TGTGCCAGCGGCGGGACTAGCGATCACGAGCAGTACTTC. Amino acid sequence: CASGGTSDHEQYF.

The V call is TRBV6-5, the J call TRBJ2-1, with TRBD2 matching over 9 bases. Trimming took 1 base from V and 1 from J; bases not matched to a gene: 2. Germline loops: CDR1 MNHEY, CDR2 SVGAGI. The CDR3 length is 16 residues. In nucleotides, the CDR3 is TGTGCCAGCAGTTACTGGCGGGGGGGATCCTACAATGAGCAGTTCTTC. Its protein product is CASSYWRGGSYNEQFF.

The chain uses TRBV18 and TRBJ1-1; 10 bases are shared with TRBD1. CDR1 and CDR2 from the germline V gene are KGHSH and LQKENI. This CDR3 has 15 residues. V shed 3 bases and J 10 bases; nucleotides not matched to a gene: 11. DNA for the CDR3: TGTGCCAGCTCACCGGGACAGGGGCGGTGGGAAGGAGCTTTCTTT. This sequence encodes CASSPGQGRWEGAFF.

CDR3 nucleotide sequence: TGTGCCAGCTCACTGGACAGAGGTGCTGGAAACACCATATATTTT. The encoded protein is CASSLDRGAGNTIYF. V and J are TRBV18 and TRBJ1-3, with D perhaps matching TRBD1 (6 bases). The CDR3 spans 15 residues. The V end lost 4 bases, the J end lost 2 bases, and 12 bases lay between the germline ends. The germline V gene has CDR1 KGHSH and CDR2 LQKENI.

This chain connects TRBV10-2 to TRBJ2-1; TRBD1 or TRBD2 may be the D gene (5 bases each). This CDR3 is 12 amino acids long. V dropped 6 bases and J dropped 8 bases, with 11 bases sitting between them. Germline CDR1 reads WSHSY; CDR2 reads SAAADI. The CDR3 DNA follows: TGCGCCAGCAGGGACATTAGCGATGAGCAGTTCTTC. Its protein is CASRDISDEQFF.

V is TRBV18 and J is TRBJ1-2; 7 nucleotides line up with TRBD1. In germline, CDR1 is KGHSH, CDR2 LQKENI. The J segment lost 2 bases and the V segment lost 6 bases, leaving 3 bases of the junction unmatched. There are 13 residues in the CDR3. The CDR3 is CASSGQDNYGYTF. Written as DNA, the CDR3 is TGTGCCAGCTCCGGACAGGACAACTATGGCTACACCTTC.

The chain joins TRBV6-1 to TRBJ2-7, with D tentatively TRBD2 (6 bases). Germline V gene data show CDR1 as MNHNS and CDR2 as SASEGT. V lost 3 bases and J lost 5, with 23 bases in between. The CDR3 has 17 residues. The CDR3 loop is CASSDGWQGGPWDEQYF. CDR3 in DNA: TGTGCCAGCAGTGATGGGTGGCAGGGAGGCCCTTGGGACGAGCAGTACTTC.

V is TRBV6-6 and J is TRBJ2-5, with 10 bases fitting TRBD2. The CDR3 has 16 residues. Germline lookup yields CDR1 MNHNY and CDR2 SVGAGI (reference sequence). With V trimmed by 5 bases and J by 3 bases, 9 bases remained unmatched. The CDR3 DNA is TGTGCCAGCAGTAAACCTAGCGGGAGTGTGGAAGAGACCCAGTACTTC. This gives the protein CASSKPSGSVEETQYF.

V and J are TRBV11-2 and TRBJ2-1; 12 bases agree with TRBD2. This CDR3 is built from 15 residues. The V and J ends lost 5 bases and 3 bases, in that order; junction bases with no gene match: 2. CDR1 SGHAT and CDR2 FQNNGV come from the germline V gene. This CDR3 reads CASSKLAGGYNEQFF. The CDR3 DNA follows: TGTGCCAGCAGCAAACTAGCGGGAGGCTACAATGAGCAGTTCTTC.

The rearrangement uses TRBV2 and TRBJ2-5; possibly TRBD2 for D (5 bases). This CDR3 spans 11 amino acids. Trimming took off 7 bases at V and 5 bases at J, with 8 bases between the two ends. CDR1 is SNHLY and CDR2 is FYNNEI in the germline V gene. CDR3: CASMTGETQYF. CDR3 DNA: TGTGCCAGCATGACGGGGGAGACCCAGTACTTC.

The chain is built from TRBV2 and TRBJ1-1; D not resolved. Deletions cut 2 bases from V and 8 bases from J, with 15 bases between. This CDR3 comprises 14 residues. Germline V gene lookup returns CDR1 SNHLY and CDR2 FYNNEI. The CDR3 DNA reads TGTGCCAGCAGTGAAAGGTCAGGCAGAAGAGAAGCTTTCTTT. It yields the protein CASSERSGRREAFF.

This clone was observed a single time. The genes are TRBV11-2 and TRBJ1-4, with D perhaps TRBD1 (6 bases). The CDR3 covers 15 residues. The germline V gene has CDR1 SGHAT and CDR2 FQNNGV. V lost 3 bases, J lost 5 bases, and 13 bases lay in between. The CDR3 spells CASSLAGHRNEKLFF. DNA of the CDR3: TGTGCCAGCAGCTTGGCGGGACACCGAAATGAAAAACTGTTTTTT.

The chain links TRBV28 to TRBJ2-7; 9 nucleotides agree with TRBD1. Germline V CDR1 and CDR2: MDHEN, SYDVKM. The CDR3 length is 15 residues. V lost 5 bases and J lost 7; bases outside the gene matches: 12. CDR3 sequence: CASSGVGTGPLEQYF. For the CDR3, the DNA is TGTGCCAGCAGTGGTGTTGGGACAGGGCCTTTGGAGCAGTACTTC.

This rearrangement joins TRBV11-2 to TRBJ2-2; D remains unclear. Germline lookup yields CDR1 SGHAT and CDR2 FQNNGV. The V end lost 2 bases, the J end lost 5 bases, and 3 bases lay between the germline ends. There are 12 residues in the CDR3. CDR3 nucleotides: TGTGCCAGCAGCTTATATACCGGGGAGCTGTTTTTT. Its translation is CASSLYTGELFF.

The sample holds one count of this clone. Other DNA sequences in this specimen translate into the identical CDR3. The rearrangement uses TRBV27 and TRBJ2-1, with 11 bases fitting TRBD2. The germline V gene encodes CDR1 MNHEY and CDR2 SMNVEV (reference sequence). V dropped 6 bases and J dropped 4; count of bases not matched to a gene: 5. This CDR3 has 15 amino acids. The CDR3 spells CASSLGTSGYNEQFF. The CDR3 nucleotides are TGTGCCAGCAGCTTGGGGACTAGCGGATACAATGAGCAGTTCTTC.

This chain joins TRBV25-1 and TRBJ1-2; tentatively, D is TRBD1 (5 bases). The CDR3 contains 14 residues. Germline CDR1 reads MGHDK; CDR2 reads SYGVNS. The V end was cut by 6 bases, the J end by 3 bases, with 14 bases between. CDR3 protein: CASRAAGGDYGYTF. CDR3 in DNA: TGTGCCAGCAGGGCTGCGGGGGGGGACTATGGCTACACCTTC.

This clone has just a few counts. The CDR3 coding sequence is TGTGCCAGCAGCCCCAGGGCGAACACTGAAGCTTTCTTT. It encodes CASSPRANTEAFF. The chain is built from TRBV7-9 and TRBJ1-1, with a possible D match to TRBD1 (5 bases). V gave up 5 bases and J gave up 1 base, with 8 bases separating them. CDR3 length: 13 residues. The V gene's germline CDR1 is SEHNR and CDR2 FQNEAQ (reference sequence).

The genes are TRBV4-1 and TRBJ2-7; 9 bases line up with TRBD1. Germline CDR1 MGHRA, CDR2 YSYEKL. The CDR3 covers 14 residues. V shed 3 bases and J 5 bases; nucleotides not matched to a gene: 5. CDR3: CASSHRDRVDEQYF. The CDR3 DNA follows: TGCGCCAGCAGCCATAGGGACAGGGTCGACGAGCAGTACTTC.

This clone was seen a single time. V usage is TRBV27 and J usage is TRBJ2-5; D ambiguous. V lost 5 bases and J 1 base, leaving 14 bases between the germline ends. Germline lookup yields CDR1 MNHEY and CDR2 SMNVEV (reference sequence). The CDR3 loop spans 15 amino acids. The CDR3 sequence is CASSLGSWGQETQYF. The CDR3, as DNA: TGTGCCAGCAGTCTCGGGTCGTGGGGCCAAGAGACCCAGTACTTC.

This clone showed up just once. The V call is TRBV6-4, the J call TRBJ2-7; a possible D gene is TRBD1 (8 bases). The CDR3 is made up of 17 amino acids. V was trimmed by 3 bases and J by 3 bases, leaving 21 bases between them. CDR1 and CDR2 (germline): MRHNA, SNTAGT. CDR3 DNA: TGTGCCAGCAGTGATCCAGTTCACAGGGGGGACTACTACGAGCAGTACTTC. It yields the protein CASSDPVHRGDYYEQYF.

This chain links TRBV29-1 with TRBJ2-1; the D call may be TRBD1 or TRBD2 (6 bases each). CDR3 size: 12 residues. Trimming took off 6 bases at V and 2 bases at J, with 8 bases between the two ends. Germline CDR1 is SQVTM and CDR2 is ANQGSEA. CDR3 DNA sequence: TGCAGCGTAGGGGGGACCTACAATGAGCAGTTCTTC. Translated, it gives CSVGGTYNEQFF.

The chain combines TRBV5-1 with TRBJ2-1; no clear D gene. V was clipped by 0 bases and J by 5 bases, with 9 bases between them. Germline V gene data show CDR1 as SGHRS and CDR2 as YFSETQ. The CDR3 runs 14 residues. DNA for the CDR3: TGCGCCAGCAGCTTGGTGGGCCAAAACAATGAGCAGTTCTTC. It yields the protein CASSLVGQNNEQFF.

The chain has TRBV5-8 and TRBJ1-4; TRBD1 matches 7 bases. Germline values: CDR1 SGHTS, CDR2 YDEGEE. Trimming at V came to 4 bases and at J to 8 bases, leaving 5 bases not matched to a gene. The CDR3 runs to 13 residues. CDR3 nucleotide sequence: TGTGCCAGCAGCGCACAGGGGCCCGAAAAACTGTTTTTT. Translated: CASSAQGPEKLFF.

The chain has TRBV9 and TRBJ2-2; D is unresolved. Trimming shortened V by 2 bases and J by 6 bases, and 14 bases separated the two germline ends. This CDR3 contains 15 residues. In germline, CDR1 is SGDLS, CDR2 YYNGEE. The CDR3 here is CASSVLEFLPGELFF. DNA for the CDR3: TGTGCCAGCAGCGTTCTTGAGTTCCTTCCCGGGGAGCTGTTTTTT. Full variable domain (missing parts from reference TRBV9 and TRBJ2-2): DSGVTQTPKHLITATGQRVTLRCSPRSGDLSVYWYQQSLDQGLQFLIQYYNGEERAKGNILERFSAQQFPDLHSELNLSSLELGDSALYFCASSVLEFLPGELFFGEGSRLTVL.

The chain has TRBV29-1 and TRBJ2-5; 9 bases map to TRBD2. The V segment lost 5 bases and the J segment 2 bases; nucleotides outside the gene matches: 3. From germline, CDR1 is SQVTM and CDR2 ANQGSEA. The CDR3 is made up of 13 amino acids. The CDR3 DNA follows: TGCAGCGTTCCCGCGGGAGGGCAAGAGACCCAGTACTTC. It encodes CSVPAGGQETQYF.